Below are 17 T cell receptor beta chains sequenced from a single sample in a study of T cells in Graves' hyperthyroidism and ophthalmopathy. TCR beta CDR3 regions were amplified from RNA. The HTBI primer set drove a first-round RT-PCR of the TCR CDR3. MiXCR was run by TCRdb on the multiplex PCR reads, yielding one entry per CDR3 protein. This table holds fewer than 650,000 distinct CDR3 sequences, roughly 14% found once. The sample taken for sequencing was blood. The receptors derive from a middle-aged woman with Graves' ophthalmopathy.

This clonotype was seen ten or more times. The chain recombines TRBV20-1 with TRBJ2-7, with 7 bases aligning to TRBD1. Germline values: CDR1 DFQATT, CDR2 SNEGSKA (reference sequence). V lost 5 bases, J lost 12 bases, and 7 bases stayed unmatched. The CDR3 covers 10 residues. CDR3: CSASGQRPYF. As DNA, the CDR3 is TGCAGTGCTTCGGGACAGCGACCGTACTTC.

This clonotype occurred many times. The V and J genes are TRBV12-3 or TRBV12-4 and TRBJ2-7; D may be TRBD2 (6 bases). CDR3 length equals 12 residues. Deletions cut 8 bases from V and 5 bases from J, with 13 bases between. The CDR3 protein is CASGYSGHEQYF. In DNA, the CDR3 is TGTGCCAGCGGGTATAGCGGCCACGAGCAGTACTTC.

This clonotype has ten or more counts. The V gene is TRBV20-1, the J gene TRBJ2-7; 8 nucleotides agree with TRBD2. Germline lookup yields CDR1 DFQATT and CDR2 SNEGSKA (reference sequence). The CDR3 covers 15 residues. V lost 3 bases, J lost 2 bases, and 9 bases stayed unmatched. The chain's CDR3 is CSASSAGEYTYEQYF. Here the CDR3 DNA reads TGCAGTGCTAGTTCAGCGGGAGAGTATACCTACGAGCAGTACTTC.

This rearrangement joins TRBV19 to TRBJ2-2, with D unclear. V shed 8 bases and J shed 8 bases, with 15 bases lying between them. The CDR3 contains 13 residues. CDR1 LNHDA and CDR2 SQIVND come from the germline V gene (reference sequence). For the CDR3, the DNA is TGTGCCAGTTCAAGCCCAGCGATTGGGGAGCTGTTTTTT. Amino acids: CASSSPAIGELFF.

This clonotype was detected many times. V is TRBV6-1 and J is TRBJ1-1; a possible D gene is TRBD1 (5 bases). Trimming cost V 6 bases and J 3 bases, with 14 bases left between them. This CDR3 has 14 amino acids. Germline V gene lookup returns CDR1 MNHNS and CDR2 SASEGT. The CDR3 loop reads CASRGTWGDTEAFF. CDR3 DNA: TGTGCCAGCAGGGGTACGTGGGGGGACACTGAAGCTTTCTTT.

This chain connects TRBV28 to TRBJ2-7; TRBD1 aligns across 9 bases. The length of the CDR3 is 14 residues. Germline CDR1 MDHEN, CDR2 SYDVKM. V shed 8 bases and J 6 bases; nucleotides not matched to a gene: 11. CDR3 sequence reads: CASGGTGYWIEQYF. As DNA, the CDR3 is TGTGCCAGCGGGGGGACAGGGTACTGGATCGAGCAGTACTTC.

This clonotype was seen more than once but under ten times. The genes are TRBV6-1 and TRBJ1-5, with D tentatively TRBD1 (5 bases). The CDR3 covers 16 residues. The germline V gene has CDR1 MNHNS and CDR2 SASEGT. V was cut by 1 base and J by 2 bases, with 12 bases left in between. In DNA, the CDR3 is TGTGCCAGCAGTGAAGAAGGAGGGACGGGCAATCAGCCCCAGCATTTT. Protein sequence: CASSEEGGTGNQPQHF.

This clonotype was seen ten or more times. The V gene is TRBV7-9, the J gene TRBJ1-2; D remains unclear. The CDR3 length is 15 residues. Germline CDR1 reads SEHNR; CDR2 reads FQNEAQ (reference sequence). V gave up 4 bases and J gave up 6 bases, with 18 bases separating them. CDR3 nucleotide sequence: TGTGCCAGCAGCTCCCGGGAAAAAGGACCCCATGGCTACACCTTC. Its translation: CASSSREKGPHGYTF. Full variable domain (outside the CDR3, taken from reference TRBV7-9 and TRBJ1-2): DTGVSQNPRHKITKRGQNVTFRCDPISEHNRLYWYRQTLGQGPEFLTYFQNEAQLEKSRLLSDRFSAERPKGSFSTLEIQRTEQGDSAMYLCASSSREKGPHGYTFGSGTRLTVV.

In its sample, this clonotype was seen many times. The chain recombines TRBV12-3 or TRBV12-4 with TRBJ1-5; D possibly corresponds to TRBD1 (6 bases). The germline V and J ends were trimmed by 5 bases and 7 bases, with 12 bases remaining between them. This CDR3 region has 13 residues. The CDR3 sequence: CASSTGREQPQHF. For the CDR3, the DNA is TGTGCCAGCAGTACAGGGAGGGAGCAGCCCCAGCATTTT.

This clonotype was seen repeatedly, ten times or more. This chain joins TRBV2 and TRBJ1-1; D remains unclear. This CDR3 region has 16 residues. V was pared by 7 bases and J by 6 bases, with 24 bases between. In germline, CDR1 is SNHLY, CDR2 FYNNEI. Here the CDR3 DNA reads TGTGCCAGCATACCCGACACGGCAGGATTGGACGCTGAAGCTTTCTTT. Translated, it gives CASIPDTAGLDAEAFF.

This clonotype was counted at least ten times. The J gene is TRBJ1-1, the V gene TRBV7-9; unclear D gene. The germline V gene has CDR1 SEHNR and CDR2 FQNEAQ (reference sequence). Trimming took off 10 bases at V and 6 bases at J, with 12 bases between the two ends. The CDR3 is made up of 11 amino acids. The CDR3 sequence is CATLIGPEAFF. CDR3 in DNA: TGTGCCACCCTAATAGGCCCTGAAGCTTTCTTT.

The table lists this clonotype with a few counts. CDR3 DNA sequence: TGTGCCAGCAGCAAAATATCTGGAAACACCATATATTTT. It encodes CASSKISGNTIYF. The chain joins TRBV9 to TRBJ1-3; D unresolved. The CDR3 spans 13 residues. Germline CDR1 reads SGDLS; CDR2 reads YYNGEE. Trimming removed 4 bases at V and 1 base at J, with 6 bases between. Full variable domain (missing parts from reference TRBV9 and TRBJ1-3): DSGVTQTPKHLITATGQRVTLRCSPRSGDLSVYWYQQSLDQGLQFLIQYYNGEERAKGNILERFSAQQFPDLHSELNLSSLELGDSALYFCASSKISGNTIYFGEGSWLTVV.

This sequence joins TRBV6-1 and TRBJ2-5; D possibly corresponds to TRBD1 (6 bases). Germline values: CDR1 MNHNS, CDR2 SASEGT. V lost 1 base and J lost 4, with 13 bases in between. This CDR3 has 15 amino acids. CDR3 nucleotide sequence: TGTGCCAGCAGTGAAGGTTACAGGGTGGCAGAGACCCAGTACTTC. Protein sequence: CASSEGYRVAETQYF.

This clonotype was recorded many times. The rearrangement uses TRBV6-2 or TRBV6-3 and TRBJ2-6; D ambiguous. Germline-derived CDR1 and CDR2 are MNHEY and SVGEGT. Trimming removed 6 bases from V and 3 bases from J, with 12 bases in between. The CDR3 covers 15 residues. CDR3: CASSPLSVGANVLTF. CDR3 nucleotide sequence: TGTGCCAGCAGCCCCCTCTCGGTTGGGGCCAACGTCCTGACTTTC.

This clonotype was counted at least ten times. The chain combines TRBV20-1 with TRBJ2-7; 10 bases line up with TRBD2. The length of the CDR3 is 14 residues. The V gene's germline CDR1 is DFQATT and CDR2 SNEGSKA (reference sequence). V gave up 5 bases and J gave up 2 bases; unmatched junction bases: 6. The CDR3 sequence is CSAFGLAVTYEQYF. CDR3 sequence (DNA): TGCAGTGCTTTCGGACTAGCGGTCACCTACGAGCAGTACTTC.

This clonotype showed up many times. V gene TRBV24-1 combines with J gene TRBJ2-2; D ambiguous. The V gene's germline CDR1 is KGHDR and CDR2 SFDVKD. The CDR3 runs to 15 residues. V lost 3 bases to trimming and J lost 2 bases, with 9 bases between them. The CDR3 reads CATSDALDNTGELFF. CDR3 bases: TGTGCCACCAGTGATGCACTGGATAACACCGGGGAGCTGTTTTTT.

This clonotype was picked up a small number of times. The chain uses TRBV10-3 and TRBJ2-3, with 7 bases lining up with TRBD2. The CDR3 has 19 residues. With 4 bases clipped from V and 0 bases from J, the junction kept 16 bases outside the gene matches. Germline values: CDR1 ENHRY, CDR2 SYGVKD. The CDR3 loop reads CAISGSVGGSEVSTDTQYF. The CDR3 DNA reads as TGTGCCATCAGTGGCTCTGTGGGCGGGAGCGAAGTTAGCACAGATACGCAGTATTTT.